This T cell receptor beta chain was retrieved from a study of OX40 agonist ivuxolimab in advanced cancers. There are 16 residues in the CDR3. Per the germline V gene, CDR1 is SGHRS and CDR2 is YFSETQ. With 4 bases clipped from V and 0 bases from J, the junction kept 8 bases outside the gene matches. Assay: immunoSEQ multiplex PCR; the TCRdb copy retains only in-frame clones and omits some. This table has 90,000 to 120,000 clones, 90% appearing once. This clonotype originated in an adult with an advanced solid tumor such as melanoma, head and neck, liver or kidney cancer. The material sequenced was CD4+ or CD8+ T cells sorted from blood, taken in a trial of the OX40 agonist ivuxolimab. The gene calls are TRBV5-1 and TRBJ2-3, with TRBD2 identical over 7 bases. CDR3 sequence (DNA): TGCGCCAGCAGCCCGCGGCAGCGGGGCAGCACAGATACGCAGTATTTT. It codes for CASSPRQRGSTDTQYF.